This T cell receptor (beta chain) stems from a study of blood T cell repertoires in COVID-19. At the level of the study: T cells, B-cell-depleted T cells, or PBMCs provided the cDNA or gDNA that served as material.

From germline, CDR1 is SNHLY and CDR2 FYNNEI. V gave up 7 bases and J gave up 1 base, with 16 bases separating them. This CDR3 is built from 15 residues. Within 2 weeks before study entry, exposed participants met a COVID-19 case. Profiling relied on immunoSEQ multiplex PCR, and the TCRdb table lists in-frame clones only, not all of them. The sample has a few hundred thousand clones, roughly 90% seen once. The sample comprised PBMCs or T cells enriched from blood (not recorded which). The V and J genes are TRBV2 and TRBJ1-1; D gene uncertain. The TCR comes from a woman aged 50 to 60 who had been exposed to COVID-19. The CDR3 loop reads CASKLHLSSNTEAFF. CDR3 DNA: TGTGCCAGCAAATTGCACCTATCGTCGAACACTGAAGCTTTCTTT.